The rows below give T cell receptor beta chains drawn from one sample of a study of blood T cell repertoires in COVID-19. Profiling relied on immunoSEQ multiplex PCR, and the TCRdb table lists in-frame clones only, not all of them. The sample shows 290,000 or so clones, about nine tenths of them seen only once. The specimen sequenced was peripheral blood. All receptors derive from a woman aged 30 to 39 with COVID-19, enrolled during active disease. Both conserved end residues are part of each CDR3. The order of the fields is CDR3 protein, CDR3 DNA, J gene, V gene, clone size, D gene. D genes are given only for firm matches. Clone sizes are given selectively: once, few, many, or a class where the clone is expanded.

CDR3 protein: CASSLSGTWNTEAFF
CDR3 DNA: TGTGCCAGCAGTCTCTCCGGGACATGGAACACTGAAGCTTTCTTT
J gene: TRBJ1-1
V gene: TRBV27
clone size: .
D gene: .

CDR3 protein: CATSDTSGREYNEQFF
CDR3 DNA: TGTGCCACCAGTGATACTAGCGGGAGGGAATACAATGAGCAGTTCTTC
J gene: TRBJ2-1
V gene: TRBV24-1
clone size: .
D gene: TRBD2

CDR3 protein: CASSSPLTDSNQPQHF
CDR3 DNA: TGTGCCAGCAGTTCCCCCCTGACAGATAGCAATCAGCCCCAGCATTTT
J gene: TRBJ1-5
V gene: TRBV28
clone size: .
D gene: .

CDR3 protein: CAWSEGGSSYNEQFF
CDR3 DNA: TGTGCCTGGAGTGAGGGCGGGAGCTCCTACAATGAGCAGTTCTTC
J gene: TRBJ2-1
V gene: TRBV30
clone size: .
D gene: TRBD2

CDR3 protein: CASSLVQGSNEQFF
CDR3 DNA: TGTGCCAGCAGCTTAGTGCAGGGCAGCAATGAGCAGTTCTTC
J gene: TRBJ2-1
V gene: TRBV7-8
clone size: .
D gene: .

CDR3 protein: CASSRGDRVANEKLFF
CDR3 DNA: TGTGCCAGCAGCAGAGGGGACAGGGTGGCTAATGAAAAACTGTTTTTT
J gene: TRBJ1-4
V gene: TRBV9
clone size: .
D gene: TRBD1

CDR3 protein: CASSLEWQGAYTF
CDR3 DNA: TGTGCCAGCAGCTTGGAGTGGCAAGGGGCCTACACCTTC
J gene: TRBJ1-2
V gene: TRBV5-5
clone size: once
D gene: .

CDR3 protein: CASSIELAAEQFF
CDR3 DNA: TGTGCCAGCAGTATAGAACTAGCGGCTGAGCAGTTCTTC
J gene: TRBJ2-1
V gene: TRBV6-5
clone size: .
D gene: TRBD2

CDR3 protein: CASRTGDLNTGELFF
CDR3 DNA: TGTGCCAGCAGAACAGGGGACTTGAACACCGGGGAGCTGTTTTTT
J gene: TRBJ2-2
V gene: TRBV6-5
clone size: .
D gene: .

CDR3 protein: CSALRGQNTEAFF
CDR3 DNA: TGCAGCGCCCTAAGGGGGCAGAACACTGAAGCTTTCTTT
J gene: TRBJ1-1
V gene: TRBV29-1
clone size: .
D gene: TRBD1

CDR3 protein: CASSLQRINTGELFF
CDR3 DNA: TGTGCCAGCAGCTTGCAGCGGATTAACACCGGGGAGCTGTTTTTT
J gene: TRBJ2-2
V gene: TRBV11-1
clone size: .
D gene: .

CDR3 protein: CASSLAVGTEAFF
CDR3 DNA: TGTGCCAGCAGTTTGGCGGTAGGCACTGAAGCTTTCTTT
J gene: TRBJ1-1
V gene: TRBV12-3/TRBV12-4
clone size: few
D gene: .

CDR3 protein: CASSPGQPNYGYTF
CDR3 DNA: TGTGCCAGCAGTCCCGGACAGCCGAACTATGGCTACACCTTC
J gene: TRBJ1-2
V gene: TRBV28
clone size: .
D gene: .

CDR3 protein: CASSSGTRKFF
CDR3 DNA: TGTGCCAGCAGCTCCGGGACTCGCAAGTTCTTC
J gene: TRBJ2-1
V gene: TRBV2
clone size: .
D gene: .

CDR3 protein: CASSQGTGGPPLHF
CDR3 DNA: TGCGCCAGCAGCCAAGGGACAGGGGGCCCACCCCTCCACTTT
J gene: TRBJ1-6
V gene: TRBV4-1
clone size: .
D gene: TRBD1

CDR3 protein: CASSLVGGNTEAFF
CDR3 DNA: TGTGCCAGCAGCTTAGTAGGGGGGAACACTGAAGCTTTCTTT
J gene: TRBJ1-1
V gene: TRBV11-2
clone size: .
D gene: .

CDR3 protein: CASSVEQQTGNTIYF
CDR3 DNA: TGTGCCAGCAGCGTAGAACAGCAAACTGGAAACACCATATATTTT
J gene: TRBJ1-3
V gene: TRBV9
clone size: .
D gene: .

CDR3 protein: CASSLAGDAQPQHF
CDR3 DNA: TGCGCCAGCAGCTTGGCAGGGGATGCCCAGCCCCAGCATTTT
J gene: TRBJ1-5
V gene: TRBV5-1
clone size: .
D gene: .

CDR3 protein: CASGLAQDGNTEAFF
CDR3 DNA: TGTGCTAGTGGTTTGGCACAGGACGGGAACACTGAAGCTTTCTTT
J gene: TRBJ1-1
V gene: TRBV12-5
clone size: .
D gene: .

CDR3 protein: CSGSNFNTEAFF
CDR3 DNA: TGCAGCGGTTCTAACTTTAACACTGAAGCTTTCTTT
J gene: TRBJ1-1
V gene: TRBV29-1
clone size: .
D gene: .

CDR3 protein: CASSQGRGMTDDSGNTIYF
CDR3 DNA: TGCGCCAGCAGCCAAGGACGAGGGATGACGGACGACTCTGGAAACACCATATATTTT
J gene: TRBJ1-3
V gene: TRBV4-1
clone size: .
D gene: .

CDR3 protein: CAWSGRGRGIGNTIYF
CDR3 DNA: TGTGCCTGGAGTGGGAGGGGGCGCGGGATTGGAAACACCATATATTTT
J gene: TRBJ1-3
V gene: TRBV30
clone size: .
D gene: TRBD1

CDR3 protein: CASREYGTGPRFEAFF
CDR3 DNA: TGTGCCAGCAGGGAATACGGGACAGGGCCCCGGTTTGAAGCTTTCTTT
J gene: TRBJ1-1
V gene: TRBV6-6
clone size: .
D gene: TRBD1

CDR3 protein: CASSSQTSGTGELFF
CDR3 DNA: TGTGCCAGCAGTTCCCAGACTAGCGGCACCGGGGAGCTGTTTTTT
J gene: TRBJ2-2
V gene: TRBV11-3
clone size: .
D gene: TRBD2

CDR3 protein: CAWSLSRRDYGYTF
CDR3 DNA: TGTGCCTGGTCCCTAAGTCGTCGGGACTATGGCTACACCTTC
J gene: TRBJ1-2
V gene: TRBV30
clone size: .
D gene: .

CDR3 protein: CASSQGRPGVAEAFF
CDR3 DNA: TGTGCCAGCAGCCAAGGACGACCGGGGGTGGCTGAAGCTTTCTTT
J gene: TRBJ1-1
V gene: TRBV3-1/TRBV3-2
clone size: once
D gene: .

CDR3 protein: CASSPRQGLSNQPQHF
CDR3 DNA: TGTGCCAGCAGCCCTCGACAGGGTCTTAGCAATCAGCCCCAGCATTTT
J gene: TRBJ1-5
V gene: TRBV9
clone size: .
D gene: TRBD1

CDR3 protein: CASLPGQGPGYTF
CDR3 DNA: TGTGCCAGCTTACCGGGACAGGGGCCTGGCTACACCTTC
J gene: TRBJ1-2
V gene: TRBV2
clone size: .
D gene: TRBD1

CDR3 protein: CASSAPTGEGDGYTF
CDR3 DNA: TGTGCCAGTAGTGCTCCGACAGGGGAGGGAGATGGCTACACCTTC
J gene: TRBJ1-2
V gene: TRBV19
clone size: .
D gene: TRBD1

CDR3 protein: CASSLSVGRAWFF
CDR3 DNA: TGTGCCAGCAGTTTATCTGTCGGGAGGGCCTGGTTCTTC
J gene: TRBJ2-1
V gene: TRBV27
clone size: .
D gene: TRBD2

CDR3 protein: CASTESGGRDTQYF
CDR3 DNA: TGTGCCAGTACAGAGAGCGGGGGAAGAGATACGCAGTATTTT
J gene: TRBJ2-3
V gene: TRBV19
clone size: .
D gene: TRBD2

CDR3 protein: CASSFEAGGMNTEAFF
CDR3 DNA: TGCGCCAGCAGCTTTGAGGCAGGGGGCATGAACACTGAAGCTTTCTTT
J gene: TRBJ1-1
V gene: TRBV5-1
clone size: .
D gene: TRBD1

CDR3 protein: CASNRGPNQPQHF
CDR3 DNA: TGTGCCAGTAACAGGGGGCCTAATCAGCCCCAGCATTTT
J gene: TRBJ1-5
V gene: TRBV18
clone size: .
D gene: TRBD1

CDR3 protein: CASSSPGQGVEQYF
CDR3 DNA: TGTGCCAGCAGCTCTCCCGGACAGGGGGTCGAGCAGTACTTC
J gene: TRBJ2-7
V gene: TRBV5-4
clone size: .
D gene: TRBD1

CDR3 protein: CASRGQMNTEAFF
CDR3 DNA: TGTGCCAGCAGGGGACAGATGAACACTGAAGCTTTCTTT
J gene: TRBJ1-1
V gene: TRBV27
clone size: .
D gene: TRBD1

CDR3 protein: CASSYVQYNQPQHF
CDR3 DNA: TGTGCCAGCAGCTACGTACAGTACAATCAGCCCCAGCATTTT
J gene: TRBJ1-5
V gene: TRBV28
clone size: .
D gene: .

CDR3 protein: CASSQGGVQDNEQFF
CDR3 DNA: TGTGCCAGCAGCCAAGGGGGGGTTCAAGACAATGAGCAGTTCTTC
J gene: TRBJ2-1
V gene: TRBV11-3
clone size: .
D gene: .

CDR3 protein: CASSLREGATNEKLFF
CDR3 DNA: TGTGCCAGCAGCCTAAGAGAAGGGGCAACTAATGAAAAACTGTTTTTT
J gene: TRBJ1-4
V gene: TRBV3-1/TRBV3-2
clone size: .
D gene: .

CDR3 protein: CASSLWQSTDTQYF
CDR3 DNA: TGCGCCAGCAGCTTGTGGCAGAGCACAGATACGCAGTATTTT
J gene: TRBJ2-3
V gene: TRBV5-1
clone size: .
D gene: .

CDR3 protein: CSVGPRVGNTEAFF
CDR3 DNA: TGCAGCGTTGGGCCCAGGGTAGGGAACACTGAAGCTTTCTTT
J gene: TRBJ1-1
V gene: TRBV29-1
clone size: .
D gene: .

CDR3 protein: CASSSETSGSYEQYF
CDR3 DNA: TGTGCCAGCAGCTCTGAAACTAGCGGGAGCTACGAGCAGTACTTC
J gene: TRBJ2-7
V gene: TRBV3-1/TRBV3-2
clone size: .
D gene: TRBD2

CDR3 protein: CASSETFRTDTQYF
CDR3 DNA: TGTGCCAGCAGTGAAACTTTTCGCACAGATACGCAGTATTTT
J gene: TRBJ2-3
V gene: TRBV6-1
clone size: .
D gene: .

CDR3 protein: CASRGTGGNQPQHF
CDR3 DNA: TGTGCCAGCAGGGGGACAGGGGGCAATCAGCCCCAGCATTTT
J gene: TRBJ1-5
V gene: TRBV6-5
clone size: .
D gene: TRBD1